This T cell receptor beta chain was captured by sequencing in a study of T-cell memory formation after mild COVID-19. As to this clonotype: The antigen is undetermined.

TCRalpha and TCRbeta libraries used 5'RACE with constant-segment primers and UMIs. TCRdb reprocessed the 5' RACE reads with MiXCR, giving one entry per CDR3 protein. The sample carries a few hundred thousand distinct CDR3 sequences, 25% to 30% recorded once. Overall study results and limits: Later expanders leaned toward CD4+, whereas clones contracting from day 15 to 85 were balanced CD4/CD8. Largely, contracting CD4+ clones fell within CM and EM, and contracting CD8+ clones within EMRA.

Germline V lookup: CDR1 SGHTS, CDR2 YDEGEE. Trimming removed 4 bases from V and 7 bases from J, with 18 bases in between. The CDR3 sequence is 14 residues long. V is TRBV5-8 and J is TRBJ2-7; D unresolved. The specimen was PBMCs or a T cell subset sorted from them (not recorded which). This TCR was recovered from an adult woman who had mild COVID-19 (a few samples of this study predate the infection). Cell type and time point are not known. The DNA for the CDR3 is TGTGCCAGCAGCACCGGGCCCCCCGGACGGGAGCAGTACTTC. This translates into CASSTGPPGREQYF. Using reference TRBV5-8 and TRBJ2-7 for the parts outside the CDR3, the full variable domain is EAGVTQSPTHLIKTRGQQATLRCSPISGHTSVYWYQQALGLGLQFLLWYDEGEERNRGNFPPRFSGRQFPNYSSELNVNALELEDSALYLCASSTGPPGREQYFGPGTRLTVT.